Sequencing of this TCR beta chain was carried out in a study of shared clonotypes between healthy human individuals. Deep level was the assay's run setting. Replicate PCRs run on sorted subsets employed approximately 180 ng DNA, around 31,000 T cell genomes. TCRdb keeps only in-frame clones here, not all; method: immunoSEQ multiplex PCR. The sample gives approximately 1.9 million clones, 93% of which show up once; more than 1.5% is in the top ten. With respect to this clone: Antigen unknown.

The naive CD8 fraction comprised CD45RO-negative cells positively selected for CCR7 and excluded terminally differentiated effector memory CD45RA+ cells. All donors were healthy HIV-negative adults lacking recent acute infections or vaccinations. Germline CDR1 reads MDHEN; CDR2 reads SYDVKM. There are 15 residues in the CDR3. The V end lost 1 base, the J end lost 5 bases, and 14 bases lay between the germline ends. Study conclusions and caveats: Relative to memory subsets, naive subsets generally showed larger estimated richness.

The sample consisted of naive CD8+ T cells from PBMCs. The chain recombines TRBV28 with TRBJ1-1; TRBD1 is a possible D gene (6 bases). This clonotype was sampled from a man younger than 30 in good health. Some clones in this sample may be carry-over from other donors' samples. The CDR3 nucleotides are TGTGCCAGCAGTTTATCCCCGGGACACAAAACTGAAGCTTTCTTT. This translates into CASSLSPGHKTEAFF. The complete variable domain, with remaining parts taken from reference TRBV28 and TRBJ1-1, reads DVKVTQSSRYLVKRTGEKVFLECVQDMDHENMFWYRQDPGLGLRLIYFSYDVKMKEKGDIPEGYSVSREKKERFSLILESASTNQTSMYLCASSLSPGHKTEAFFGQGTRLTVV.